The 21 T cell receptor beta chains presented below share a single source sample, sequenced in a study of beta chain features in type 1 diabetes. Expressed TCRB transcripts were sequenced after all isolated RNA was converted to cDNA. The protocol was immunoSEQ multiplex PCR, while the TCRdb copy is restricted to in-frame clones and leaves out a portion. The table includes roughly 150,000 clones, over 8.5% detected once. The sample consisted of central memory CD4+ T cells from blood. The source of these receptors is a man younger than 30 in good health.

This clone was seen a few times. The chain recombines TRBV19 with TRBJ2-3, with a tentative D call TRBD2 (7 bases). CDR1 LNHDA and CDR2 SQIVND come from the germline V gene (reference sequence). The CDR3 consists of 15 residues. V lost 6 bases to trimming and J lost 4 bases, with 17 bases between them. Here the CDR3 reads CASRGNREGADTQYF. CDR3 sequence (DNA): TGTGCCAGTAGGGGAAACAGGGAGGGCGCAGATACGCAGTATTTT. The whole variable domain, remainder taken from reference TRBV19 and TRBJ2-3, is DGGITQSPKYLFRKEGQNVTLSCEQNLNHDAMYWYRQDPGQGLRLIYYSQIVNDFQKGDIAEGYSVSREKKESFPLTVTSAQKNPTAFYLCASRGNREGADTQYFGPGTRLTVL.

This chain links TRBV4-3 with TRBJ1-1, with 9 bases lining up with TRBD1. The CDR3 loop spans 18 amino acids. V shed 0 bases, J shed 3 bases, and the junction held 11 bases outside the gene matches. Per the germline V gene, CDR1 is LGHNA and CDR2 is YSLEER. CDR3 DNA sequence: TGCGCCAGCAGCCAAGAGCTCCCGCTCGGGACAGGGTACACTGAAGCTTTCTTT. It codes for CASSQELPLGTGYTEAFF.

The rearrangement joins TRBV9 to TRBJ2-3, with TRBD1 matching over 7 bases. This CDR3 is 14 amino acids long. Germline trimming cut 0 bases from V and 5 bases from J; bases unmatched to any gene: 3. Germline assignment: CDR1 SGDLS and CDR2 YYNGEE. This CDR3 reads CASSVGQGVDTQYF. The CDR3 DNA sequence: TGTGCCAGCAGCGTAGGACAGGGAGTAGATACGCAGTATTTT.

The V gene is TRBV27, the J gene TRBJ2-1; D perhaps matches TRBD1 (7 bases). The CDR3 is made up of 17 amino acids. The germline gives CDR1 MNHEY, CDR2 SMNVEV (reference sequence). The V gene lost 2 bases and the J gene lost 0 bases, with 14 bases spanning the gap. The CDR3 DNA sequence: TGTGCCAGCAGTTTAGCGGGACAGATACGCTCCTACAATGAGCAGTTCTTC. Protein: CASSLAGQIRSYNEQFF.

The CDR3 protein is CASRRLAGAPHHNEQFF. CDR3 DNA sequence: TGTGCCAGCAGACGACTAGCGGGAGCACCCCACCACAATGAGCAGTTCTTC. The chain employs TRBV27 and TRBJ2-1; 12 positions agree with TRBD2. Trimming removed 6 bases from V and 5 bases from J; junction bases left unmatched: 11. The CDR3 spans 17 residues. The V gene's germline CDR1 is MNHEY and CDR2 SMNVEV (reference sequence).

This clone appeared a few times. The rearrangement links TRBV7-3 to TRBJ2-1; TRBD2 matches at 8 bases. Germline V lookup: CDR1 SGHTA, CDR2 FQGTGA. V lost 2 bases and J lost 0; bases outside the gene matches: 3. This CDR3 region has 16 residues. The CDR3 loop reads CASSLRSGSSYNEQFF. As DNA, the CDR3 is TGTGCCAGCAGCTTACGGAGCGGGAGCTCCTACAATGAGCAGTTCTTC.

This clone was observed a handful of times. The CDR3 reads CASSKDRDEQYF. In DNA, the CDR3 is TGTGCCAGCAGCAAGGACAGGGACGAGCAGTACTTC. V usage is TRBV7-2 and J usage is TRBJ2-7, with 8 positions matching TRBD1. Germline V lookup: CDR1 SGHTA, CDR2 FQGNSA. The V segment lost 5 bases and the J segment 5 bases; nucleotides outside the gene matches: 2. CDR3 length: 12 amino acids.

The chain combines TRBV7-9 with TRBJ2-7; 13 nucleotides line up with TRBD2. The junction had 12 bases not matched to a gene; V was cut back by 6 bases and J by 1 base. Looked up from germline, CDR1 is SEHNR and CDR2 is FQNEAQ (reference sequence). The CDR3 is made up of 18 amino acids. Here the CDR3 reads CASSSTSGRAVGSYEQYF. The CDR3 DNA sequence: TGTGCCAGCAGTTCTACTAGCGGGAGGGCCGTAGGATCCTACGAGCAGTACTTC.

This clone turned up a few times. This chain's CDR3 is CASSLVIPAGRNTEAFF. The CDR3 DNA sequence: TGCGCCAGCAGCTTGGTTATCCCGGCAGGGCGGAACACTGAAGCTTTCTTT. The chain carries TRBV5-1 and TRBJ1-1; possibly TRBD1 for D (5 bases). This CDR3 has 17 amino acids. Germline-derived CDR1 and CDR2 are SGHRS and YFSETQ. The ends were cut back, 0 bases at V and 1 base at J, with 16 bases in the middle.

The V gene is TRBV28, the J gene TRBJ1-2, with D hard to call. Per the germline V gene, CDR1 is MDHEN and CDR2 is SYDVKM. The CDR3 covers 11 residues. V lost 8 bases and J lost 2, with 6 bases in between. The CDR3 here is CASAVNYGYTF. DNA of the CDR3: TGTGCCAGCGCAGTAAACTATGGCTACACCTTC.

As concerns this clone: Other DNA sequences within the sample encode an identical CDR3. The rearrangement joins TRBV4-3 to TRBJ2-5; no clear D gene. V gave up 0 bases and J gave up 5 bases, with 4 bases separating them. This CDR3 is built from 12 residues. Germline assignment: CDR1 LGHNA and CDR2 YSLEER. The CDR3 spells CASSQEGETQYF. CDR3 bases: TGCGCCAGCAGCCAAGAAGGGGAGACCCAGTACTTC.

This chain uses TRBV28 with TRBJ1-2; D is ambiguous. Germline CDR1 and CDR2: MDHEN and SYDVKM. V was pared by 7 bases and J by 8 bases, with 14 bases between. This CDR3 has 12 residues. The CDR3 sequence is CASMRGLRGYTF. The DNA of the CDR3 is TGTGCCAGCATGAGAGGGCTACGGGGCTACACCTTC.

The chain has TRBV9 and TRBJ1-6, with D perhaps TRBD1 (6 bases). CDR1 is SGDLS and CDR2 is YYNGEE in the germline V gene. The CDR3 runs 15 residues. Trimming cost V 1 base and J 9 bases, with 14 bases left between them. This chain's CDR3 is CASSVRAGVGSPLHF. In nucleotides, the CDR3 is TGTGCCAGCAGCGTAAGGGCAGGGGTGGGTTCACCCCTCCACTTT.

This sequence joins TRBV7-3 and TRBJ1-1; 7 positions agree with TRBD1. V gave up 5 bases and J gave up 6 bases; unmatched junction bases: 18. Germline V gene data show CDR1 as SGHTA and CDR2 as FQGTGA. CDR3 length: 17 amino acids. The chain's CDR3 is CASSQGPTGTNNAEAFF. In DNA form, the CDR3 reads TGTGCCAGCAGCCAGGGCCCGACAGGGACGAACAATGCTGAAGCTTTCTTT.

The chain is built from TRBV4-1 and TRBJ2-7; TRBD2 matches 8 bases. Germline-derived CDR1 and CDR2 are MGHRA and YSYEKL. Trimming took 3 bases from V and 3 from J; bases not matched to a gene: 7. This CDR3 contains 15 residues. The CDR3 region is CASSQGAGAIYEQYF. The CDR3 DNA follows: TGCGCCAGCAGCCAGGGAGCGGGAGCCATCTACGAGCAGTACTTC.

This clone came up a few times. The genes are TRBV5-1 and TRBJ2-7, with 9 bases fitting TRBD1. Germline CDR1 SGHRS, CDR2 YFSETQ. The length of the CDR3 is 14 residues. The V segment lost 3 bases and the J segment 3 bases; nucleotides outside the gene matches: 4. The CDR3 here is CASSSTGGFYEQYF. CDR3 DNA sequence: TGCGCCAGCAGCTCGACAGGGGGGTTCTACGAGCAGTACTTC.

This clone was seen more than once but under ten times. J is TRBJ2-7 and V is TRBV7-9; either TRBD1 or TRBD2 may fit D (5 bases each). The CDR3 consists of 15 residues. Looked up from germline, CDR1 is SEHNR and CDR2 is FQNEAQ (reference sequence). V was pared by 5 bases and J by 6 bases, with 20 bases between. As DNA, the CDR3 is TGTGCCAGCAGCGAAGGGGCAGGGACCGGCGGCGAGCAGTACTTC. This encodes CASSEGAGTGGEQYF.

CDR3 sequence (DNA): TGTGCCAGCAGCCAAGATAAGGCCGTGACAGGGGCCGACGAGCAGTACTTC. This encodes CASSQDKAVTGADEQYF. V usage is TRBV4-2 and J usage is TRBJ2-7, with 8 bases aligning to TRBD1. Germline CDR1 LGHNA, CDR2 YNFKEQ. The junction had 12 bases not matched to a gene; V was cut back by 0 bases and J by 5 bases. The CDR3 is 17 residues long.

V is TRBV14 and J is TRBJ1-3; TRBD1 might be the D (5 bases). Trimming shortened V by 5 bases and J by 2 bases, and 16 bases separated the two germline ends. The CDR3 length is 16 residues. Germline CDR1 SGHDN, CDR2 FVKESK. The CDR3 region is CASSSEVGRPGNTIYF. CDR3 nucleotides: TGTGCCAGCAGCTCTGAAGTGGGACGTCCTGGAAACACCATATATTTT.

This clone was picked up a small number of times. This CDR3 reads CASMANGQETQYF. Here the CDR3 DNA reads TGTGCCAGCATGGCCAATGGGCAAGAGACCCAGTACTTC. This chain joins TRBV2 and TRBJ2-5, with D uncertain. This CDR3 has 13 amino acids. The germline V gene encodes CDR1 SNHLY and CDR2 FYNNEI. Trimming cost V 7 bases and J 2 bases, with 11 bases left between them.

There are many counts of this clone. The chain joins TRBV5-4 to TRBJ1-1; maybe TRBD1 (6 bases). Germline assignment: CDR1 SGHNT and CDR2 YYREEE (reference sequence). V was pared by 0 bases and J by 8 bases, with 8 bases between. The CDR3 contains 12 residues. The CDR3 DNA reads TGTGCCAGCAGCTTGGACAGGGACGAAGCTTTCTTT. It specifies CASSLDRDEAFF.